This T cell receptor (beta chain) was found in a study of T cell repertoires in cytomegalovirus infection. About the study: CMV infection together with matching HLA type was indicated by public TCR beta signatures. Study-wide results and caveats: Summed public TCR beta family frequency identified CMV carriers bearing the relevant HLA.

Concerning this clonotype: Its antigen is not known.

TCRdb re-analysed the reads in MiXCR, keeping a single row per CDR3 protein. The table shows fewer than 900,000 distinct CDR3 sequences, with about 29% occurring only once. Germline V gives CDR1 MGHDK, CDR2 SYGVNS. This CDR3 has 13 amino acids. The V end was cut by 4 bases, the J end by 4 bases, with 10 bases between. The chain carries TRBV25-1 and TRBJ1-2; D remains unclear. The sample here was cultured CD8+ T cells from PBMCs, taken from culture after CMV antigen stimulation. The receptor's source is a human donor in good health (CMV status not recorded). Some clones in this sample may be carry-over from other donors' samples. CDR3 sequence (DNA): TGTGCCAGCAGTGCTCCCCGGGGCTATGGCTACACCTTC. Protein: CASSAPRGYGYTF.